The clone carrying this T cell receptor (beta chain) has only one observation. Its antigen is undetermined. This record comes from a study of blood T cells in healthy people across ages. Findings and caveats of the study: Donor CMV status, an unknown factor, possibly confounded changes in expanded clonotypes.

Trimming removed 6 bases at V and 4 bases at J, with 12 bases between. This CDR3 region has 12 residues. CDR1 is DFQATT and CDR2 is SNEGSKA in the germline V gene (reference sequence). A second PCR of 7 to 11 cycles used a sample-barcoded 5' primer and a J-beta primer mix. TCRdb redid the calling of the 5' RACE reads with MiXCR, one entry per CDR3 protein. The repertoire holds over 1,500,000 distinct CDR3 sequences, with about two fifths as singletons. The sample, about 10 milliliters of peripheral blood, was drawn from each donor. The chain has TRBV20-1 and TRBJ1-2; D is ambiguous. The source material was blood. The sequence was obtained from a human donor in good health. The chain's CDR3 is CSAPPQFYGYTF. In DNA, the CDR3 is TGCAGTGCCCCTCCACAGTTCTATGGCTACACCTTC.